The 27 T cell receptor beta chains in this list originate from one sample, sequenced in a study of blood T cell repertoires in COVID-19. Assay used: immunoSEQ multiplex PCR; TCRdb lists only in-frame clones, some missing. Of 110,000 or so clones listed, roughly nine tenths are singletons. Input material: peripheral blood. These receptors all come from a human donor in a cohort sampled during active COVID-19.

The chain employs TRBV15 and TRBJ2-5, with 14 bases that match TRBD2. CDR1 and CDR2 (germline): LNHNV, YYDKDF (reference sequence). CDR3 length: 17 amino acids. The trim removed 5 bases at V and 5 bases at J, leaving 10 bases unmatched. The CDR3 DNA follows: TGTGCCACCAGCGGAGGGACTAGCGGGAGTATAACCGAGACCCAGTACTTC. It specifies CATSGGTSGSITETQYF.

As DNA, the CDR3 is TGTGCCAGCAGGCCGGGACAGGGAGAAGAAAAACTGTTTTTT. As protein: CASRPGQGEEKLFF. The chain uses TRBV11-1 and TRBJ1-4; 9 bases are a match to TRBD1. Trimming at V came to 6 bases and at J to 8 bases, leaving 7 bases not matched to a gene. Germline V CDR1 and CDR2: SGHAT, FQDESV (reference sequence). The CDR3 covers 14 residues.

The rearrangement links TRBV5-4 to TRBJ2-2, with D tentatively TRBD2 (6 bases). Germline V gene data show CDR1 as SGHNT and CDR2 as YYREEE (reference sequence). CDR3 length: 14 amino acids. V dropped 4 bases and J dropped 1 base, with 8 bases sitting between them. In nucleotides, the CDR3 is TGTGCCAGCAGCATCGGGGGGAACACCGGGGAGCTGTTTTTT. Residues: CASSIGGNTGELFF.

The CDR3 here is CASSPGQVINQPQHF. The CDR3 nucleotides are TGTGCCAGCTCACCAGGACAGGTAATCAATCAGCCCCAGCATTTT. V gene TRBV18 combines with J gene TRBJ1-5, with 7 bases matching TRBD1. Germline CDR1 is KGHSH and CDR2 is LQKENI. V trimming: 2 bases; J trimming: 3 bases; junction bases outside the gene matches: 4. CDR3 length: 15 amino acids.

The rearrangement uses TRBV19 and TRBJ2-7, with D possibly TRBD2 on 5 matching bases. With 5 bases removed from V and 3 bases from J, the gap between germline ends came to 17 bases. The CDR3 is 15 residues long. CDR1 is LNHDA and CDR2 is SQIVND in the germline V gene (reference sequence). The DNA of the CDR3 is TGTGCCAGTAGTGCCCCCACGTCGGGGTTCTACGAGCAGTACTTC. Translating gives CASSAPTSGFYEQYF.

V is TRBV19 and J is TRBJ2-4; 10 bases fit TRBD1. The CDR3 contains 16 residues. The germline V gene has CDR1 LNHDA and CDR2 SQIVND (reference sequence). V dropped 7 bases and J dropped 4; count of bases not matched to a gene: 10. Here the CDR3 DNA reads TGTGCCAGTAAAAGGACAGGGGGTAACCTGAAAAACATTCAGTACTTC. This translates into CASKRTGGNLKNIQYF.

The V and J genes are TRBV20-1 and TRBJ2-5; D not resolved. The germline V gene encodes CDR1 DFQATT and CDR2 SNEGSKA (reference sequence). The CDR3 consists of 11 residues. CDR3: CSLRGLETQYF. The CDR3 DNA follows: TGCAGCCTTAGAGGTCTCGAGACCCAGTACTTC.

This clone was seen more than once but under ten times. The V gene is TRBV19, the J gene TRBJ1-5, with 7 bases lining up with TRBD1. V dropped 6 bases and J dropped 8; count of bases not matched to a gene: 10. CDR1 and CDR2 (germline): LNHDA, SQIVND (reference sequence). The CDR3 runs to 14 residues. The CDR3 DNA reads TGTGCCAGTAGGACAGGGCCCGTCCGGGAGCCCCAGCATTTT. It is translated as CASRTGPVREPQHF.

The rearrangement uses TRBV9 and TRBJ2-1; 7 bases fit TRBD2. From germline, CDR1 is SGDLS and CDR2 YYNGEE. The CDR3 totals 13 residues. The V segment lost 3 bases and the J segment 11 bases; nucleotides outside the gene matches: 8. The CDR3 sequence is CASSEPGLVQQFF. The CDR3 DNA reads as TGTGCCAGCAGCGAGCCAGGACTAGTCCAGCAGTTCTTC.

The rearrangement links TRBV4-1 to TRBJ2-3, with D uncertain. Per the germline V gene, CDR1 is MGHRA and CDR2 is YSYEKL. The CDR3 runs to 14 residues. The ends were cut back, 0 bases at V and 2 bases at J, with 6 bases in the middle. Here the CDR3 reads CASSQDRLTDTQYF. The CDR3, as DNA: TGCGCCAGCAGCCAAGATCGTCTCACAGATACGCAGTATTTT.

This clone was detected once. The V gene is TRBV28, the J gene TRBJ1-3; the D gene is possibly TRBD1 (6 bases). V lost 8 bases and J 5 bases, leaving 10 bases between the germline ends. Germline V CDR1 and CDR2: MDHEN, SYDVKM. The CDR3 extends over 12 amino acids. CDR3: CASGGGRNTIYF. The CDR3 DNA reads as TGTGCCAGCGGGGGGGGCAGAAACACCATATATTTT.

This clone was observed a handful of times. The chain joins TRBV7-9 to TRBJ1-6; 10 bases map to TRBD1. Per the germline V gene, CDR1 is SEHNR and CDR2 is FQNEAQ (reference sequence). The CDR3 covers 16 residues. With 7 bases clipped from V and 9 bases from J, the junction kept 12 bases outside the gene matches. The CDR3 bases are TGTGCCAGCACCCCTTGGACAGGGGGGGAGGTTTCACCCCTCCACTTT. Its translation is CASTPWTGGEVSPLHF.

The chain has TRBV30 and TRBJ1-2; a weak D match, TRBD1 (6 bases). V lost 4 bases, J lost 0 bases, and 15 bases lay in between. The germline gives CDR1 GTSNPN, CDR2 SVGIG (reference sequence). The CDR3 contains 15 residues. CDR3 DNA sequence: TGTGCCTGGACTCCCGGGACACCTGCTAACTATGGCTACACCTTC. This codes for CAWTPGTPANYGYTF.

This chain uses TRBV28 with TRBJ2-1; 8 bases match TRBD2. CDR1 is MDHEN and CDR2 is SYDVKM in the germline V gene. V lost 4 bases and J lost 1; bases outside the gene matches: 9. The CDR3 runs 17 residues. The CDR3 is CASSSPHGRGSYNEQFF. Written as DNA, the CDR3 is TGTGCCAGCAGTTCCCCTCACGGGAGGGGGTCCTACAATGAGCAGTTCTTC.

CDR3 in amino acids: CASSFSFIAGPYEQYF. For the CDR3, the DNA is TGTGCCAGCAGCTTCTCATTTATCGCAGGGCCCTACGAGCAGTACTTC. The J gene is TRBJ2-7, the V gene TRBV11-3; D possibly corresponds to TRBD1 (5 bases). Looked up from germline, CDR1 is SGHNT and CDR2 is YENEEA. The CDR3 totals 16 residues. Trimming shortened V by 3 bases and J by 2 bases, and 17 bases separated the two germline ends.

The chain has TRBV27 and TRBJ1-6, with D perhaps matching TRBD1 (5 bases). The CDR3 spans 16 residues. V lost 6 bases to trimming and J lost 7 bases, with 19 bases between them. Germline CDR1 MNHEY, CDR2 SMNVEV (reference sequence). The CDR3 is CASRPTNGGGNSPLHF. The CDR3 coding sequence is TGTGCCAGCAGACCTACAAACGGGGGTGGGAATTCACCCCTCCACTTT.

The chain joins TRBV19 to TRBJ1-5, with D maybe TRBD1 (5 bases). The ends were cut back, 0 bases at V and 9 bases at J, with 15 bases in the middle. This CDR3 is 15 amino acids long. The germline V gene encodes CDR1 LNHDA and CDR2 SQIVND (reference sequence). CDR3 amino acids: CASSIEAKGIRPQHF. The CDR3 bases are TGTGCCAGTAGTATAGAGGCGAAGGGGATCCGGCCCCAGCATTTT.

The V gene is TRBV27, the J gene TRBJ2-3; 7 positions agree with TRBD1. This CDR3 is built from 13 residues. Germline V CDR1 and CDR2: MNHEY, SMNVEV (reference sequence). The junction had 11 bases not matched to a gene; V was cut back by 11 bases and J by 6 bases. CDR3 coding DNA: TGTGCCGGAATGAGGGGGCAGGGGGATACGCAGTATTTT. It encodes CAGMRGQGDTQYF.

The chain uses TRBV11-2 and TRBJ2-2; a possible D gene is TRBD1 (5 bases). Per germline, CDR1 SGHAT and CDR2 FQNNGV. The CDR3 covers 15 residues. The V end lost 2 bases, the J end lost 3 bases, and 10 bases lay between the germline ends. In DNA form, the CDR3 reads TGTGCCAGCAGCTTAAAAGGGGCGGACACCGGGGAGCTGTTTTTT. This translates into CASSLKGADTGELFF.

V and J are TRBV19 and TRBJ1-5; 7 positions match TRBD1. Germline CDR1 is LNHDA and CDR2 is SQIVND (reference sequence). V lost 3 bases and J lost 2; bases outside the gene matches: 7. The CDR3 has 16 residues. The CDR3 is CASSMSTGVGNQPQHF. The CDR3 DNA reads TGTGCCAGTAGTATGTCTACAGGGGTTGGCAATCAGCCCCAGCATTTT.

This clone was picked up one time. The J gene is TRBJ2-2, the V gene TRBV3-1 (or the pseudogene TRBV3-2); weak D call: TRBD2 (6 bases). Deletions cut 0 bases from V and 7 bases from J, with 15 bases between. The CDR3 runs to 16 residues. The germline V gene encodes CDR1 LGHDT and CDR2 YNNKEL (reference sequence). The CDR3, as DNA: TGTGCCAGCAGCCAAGACCCTACTAGCCGAGTCGGGGAGCTGTTTTTT. As protein: CASSQDPTSRVGELFF.

The CDR3 DNA reads TGTGCCAGCAGCCGACAGGGATGGACTGAAGCTTTCTTT. Translating it yields CASSRQGWTEAFF. The chain joins TRBV3-1 (or the pseudogene TRBV3-2) to TRBJ1-1; 7 bases map to TRBD1. The CDR3 is 13 residues long. The V segment lost 4 bases and the J segment 5 bases; nucleotides outside the gene matches: 4. Germline assignment: CDR1 LGHDT and CDR2 YNNKEL (reference sequence).

This sequence joins TRBV5-6 and TRBJ1-1; 9 bases agree with TRBD1. CDR1 is SGHDT, CDR2 YYEEEE, per germline. CDR3 size: 14 residues. V dropped 4 bases and J dropped 1; count of bases not matched to a gene: 2. CDR3 residues: CASSRDRANTEAFF. Written as DNA, the CDR3 is TGTGCCAGCAGCAGGGACAGGGCGAACACTGAAGCTTTCTTT.

This sequence joins TRBV21-1 and TRBJ2-5; TRBD2, the D gene given by the table, was not confirmed from the DNA. TRBV21-1 is shown as a pseudogene. CDR3 length: 14 residues. CDR3 sequence reads: CASSKAPSRETQYF. CDR3 in DNA: TGTGCCAGCAGCAAAGCGCCTAGCAGGGAGACCCAGTACTTC.

The DNA of the CDR3 is TGTGCCAGCAGTTTATCCGGACAGGGCTGGGGTGAAGCTTTCTTT. Amino acid sequence: CASSLSGQGWGEAFF. V and J are TRBV6-2 or TRBV6-3 and TRBJ1-1; 8 nucleotides match TRBD1. The CDR3 consists of 15 residues. V shed 4 bases, J shed 7 bases, and the junction held 11 bases outside the gene matches. CDR1 is MNHEY and CDR2 is SVGEGT in the germline V gene.

This clone was counted a single time. The V call is TRBV6-5, the J call TRBJ2-3, with 9 bases lining up with TRBD1. V trimming: 6 bases; J trimming: 0 bases; junction bases outside the gene matches: 1. The CDR3 has 14 residues. Germline V gene lookup returns CDR1 MNHEY and CDR2 SVGAGI. CDR3 DNA sequence: TGTGCCAGCAGGGACAGGGGCAGCACAGATACGCAGTATTTT. This encodes CASRDRGSTDTQYF.

The rearrangement uses TRBV15 and TRBJ2-1; TRBD2 is a possible D gene (6 bases). V lost 9 bases and J lost 3, with 27 bases in between. Germline CDR1 LNHNV, CDR2 YYDKDF (reference sequence). The CDR3 contains 18 residues. The CDR3: CATQQAPPTGANYNEQFF. CDR3 sequence (DNA): TGTGCCACTCAGCAGGCCCCCCCCACGGGAGCCAACTACAATGAGCAGTTCTTC. Filled out from reference TRBV15 and TRBJ2-1, the complete variable domain reads DAMVIQNPRYQVTQFGKPVTLSCSQTLNHNVMYWYQQKSSQAPKLLFHYYDKDFNNEADTPDNFQSRRPNTSFCFLDIRSPGLGDTAMYLCATQQAPPTGANYNEQFFGPGTRLTVL.